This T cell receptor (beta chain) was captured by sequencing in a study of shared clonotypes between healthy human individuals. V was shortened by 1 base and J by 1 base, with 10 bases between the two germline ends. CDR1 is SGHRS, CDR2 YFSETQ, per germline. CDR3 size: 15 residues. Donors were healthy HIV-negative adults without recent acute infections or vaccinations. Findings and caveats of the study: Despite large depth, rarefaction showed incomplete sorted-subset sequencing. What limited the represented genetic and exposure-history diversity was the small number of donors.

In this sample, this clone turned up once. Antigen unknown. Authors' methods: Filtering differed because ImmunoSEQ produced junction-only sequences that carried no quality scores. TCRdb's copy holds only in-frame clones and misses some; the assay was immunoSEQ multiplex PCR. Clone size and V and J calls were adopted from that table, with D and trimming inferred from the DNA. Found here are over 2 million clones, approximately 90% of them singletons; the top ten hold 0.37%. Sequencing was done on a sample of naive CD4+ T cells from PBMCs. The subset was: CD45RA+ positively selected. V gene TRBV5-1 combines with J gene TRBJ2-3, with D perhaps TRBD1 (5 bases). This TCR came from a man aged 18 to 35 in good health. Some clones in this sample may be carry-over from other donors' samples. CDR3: CASSLPQGRTDTQYF. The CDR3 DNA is TGCGCCAGCAGCTTGCCCCAGGGCCGCACAGATACGCAGTATTTT.